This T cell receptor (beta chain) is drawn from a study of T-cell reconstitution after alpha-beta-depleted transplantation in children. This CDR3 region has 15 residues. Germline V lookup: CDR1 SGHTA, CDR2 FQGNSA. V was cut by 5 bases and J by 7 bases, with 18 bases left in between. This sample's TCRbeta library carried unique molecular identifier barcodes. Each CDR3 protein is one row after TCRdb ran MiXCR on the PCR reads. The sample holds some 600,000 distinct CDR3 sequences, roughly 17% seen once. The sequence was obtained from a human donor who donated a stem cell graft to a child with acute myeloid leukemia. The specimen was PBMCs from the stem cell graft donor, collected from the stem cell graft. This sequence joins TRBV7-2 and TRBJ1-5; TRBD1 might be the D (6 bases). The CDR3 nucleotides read TGTGCCAGCAGCCCACTGGTGGGGGGCGGGCAGCCCCAGCATTTT. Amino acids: CASSPLVGGGQPQHF.